This is a list of T cell receptor beta chains from one sample in a study of blood T cell repertoires in COVID-19. Profiling relied on immunoSEQ multiplex PCR, and the TCRdb table lists in-frame clones only, not all of them. This sample has over 65,000 clones, with roughly 80% found just once. The sequencing sample was made of peripheral blood. These receptors were collected from a man aged 80 or over with active COVID-19. Both conserved end residues are part of each CDR3. A D gene is named only where the DNA matches it firmly. The listing skips clone size in some rows; elsewhere it reads once, few, many or a size class.

v_gene	abundance	d_gene	j_gene	CDR3nt	CDR3aa
TRBV15	.	TRBD1	TRBJ1-1	TGTGCCACCAGCAGAGGACAGGGATTCACTGAAGCTTTCTTT	CATSRGQGFTEAFF
TRBV15	.	.	TRBJ2-2	TGTGCCACCAGATCGCGGACCGGGGAGCTGTTTTTT	CATRSRTGELFF
TRBV7-2	.	.	TRBJ1-5	TGTGCCAGCAGCAAGGGACAAGCTGGGGAGAATCAGCCCCAGCATTTT	CASSKGQAGENQPQHF
TRBV9	.	.	TRBJ2-1	TGTGCCAGCAGCGTAGAGGGGGACCTACCAAACAATGAGCAGTTCTTC	CASSVEGDLPNNEQFF
TRBV28	once	TRBD1	TRBJ2-7	TGTGCCAGCAGTCGACAGGGTCGCTCCTACGAGCAGTACTTC	CASSRQGRSYEQYF
TRBV5-6	.	TRBD1	TRBJ2-7	TGTGCCAGCAGACCTGGACAGGGGGCCTACGAGCAGTACTTC	CASRPGQGAYEQYF
TRBV7-6	.	.	TRBJ1-4	TGTGCCAGCAGCCCCAGACAGACAACTAATGAAAAACTGTTTTTT	CASSPRQTTNEKLFF
TRBV3-1/TRBV3-2	.	TRBD1	TRBJ1-2	TGTGCCAGCAGCCCGGGACAGGGACGTTTTGGCTACACCTTC	CASSPGQGRFGYTF
TRBV11-2	.	.	TRBJ1-5	TGTGCCAGCAGCGGTCAGAAGAATCAGCCCCAGCATTTT	CASSGQKNQPQHF
TRBV7-3	.	TRBD1	TRBJ2-1	TGTGCCAGCAGCTTAGGGGGACAGGGGAAATACAATGAGCAGTTCTTC	CASSLGGQGKYNEQFF
TRBV19	.	.	TRBJ1-1	TGTGCCAGTAGTGGCGGGGGCAGCAGGCCAGGAACTGAAGCTTTCTTT	CASSGGGSRPGTEAFF
TRBV19	.	TRBD1	TRBJ1-1	TGTGCCAGTACGGACAGGGTGAACACTGAAGCTTTCTTT	CASTDRVNTEAFF
TRBV7-9	.	.	TRBJ2-6	TGTGCCAGCAGAGCACGGGACTCCTCGTCTGGGGCCAACGTCCTGACTTTC	CASRARDSSSGANVLTF
TRBV5-4	.	TRBD1	TRBJ1-4	TGTGCCAGCAGCTTGCGTCAGGGGGAGTATGAAAAACTGTTTTTT	CASSLRQGEYEKLFF
TRBV5-6	.	TRBD1	TRBJ2-5	TGTGCCAGCACCTTAACAAGGGACAGCGTCTTGGAGACCCAGTACTTC	CASTLTRDSVLETQYF
TRBV2	.	.	TRBJ2-7	TGTGCCAGCATCCCCCCGGCCCGGGGTGAGCAGTACTTC	CASIPPARGEQYF
TRBV4-3	once	TRBD2	TRBJ2-1	TGCGCCAGCAGCCACACTAGCGGGAGAAGGAATGAGCAGTTCTTC	CASSHTSGRRNEQFF
TRBV13	.	.	TRBJ2-1	TGTGCCAGCAGCCGCGGCATGGCGGGAAACAATGAGCAGTTCTTC	CASSRGMAGNNEQFF
TRBV21-1	.	.	TRBJ1-5	TGTGCCAGCAGCAAGAAAGGCCCGGGGGATAGCAATCAGCCCCAGCATTTT	CASSKKGPGDSNQPQHF
TRBV7-7	.	TRBD1	TRBJ2-2	TGTGCCAGCAGCTTAATCCCAGGGGGCGGGGAGCTGTTTTTT	CASSLIPGGGELFF
TRBV16	once	TRBD1	TRBJ1-5	TGTGCCAGCAGCCAATCAGGACAGGGCAATCAGCCCCAGCATTTT	CASSQSGQGNQPQHF
TRBV27	few	TRBD1	TRBJ2-1	TGTGCCAGCAGTCCAGGGGGGAGGACAGGGGGCAATGAGCAGTTCTTC	CASSPGGRTGGNEQFF
TRBV6-1	.	TRBD1	TRBJ2-7	TGTGCCAGCAGTGAAAGTGAGACAGGGAACTACGAGCAGTACTTC	CASSESETGNYEQYF
TRBV12-5	.	.	TRBJ1-2	TGTGCTAGTGGTTTGGGATCGGGAGGGAGCTACACCTTC	CASGLGSGGSYTF
TRBV28	.	.	TRBJ1-5	TGTGCCAGCAGGGAAGGTGGGGGCTGGGATCAGCCCCAGCATTTT	CASREGGGWDQPQHF
TRBV19	.	.	TRBJ1-1	TGTGCCAGTAGTATAGGGAGGAAGGATGAAGCTTTCTTT	CASSIGRKDEAFF
TRBV19	.	TRBD1	TRBJ2-3	TGTGCCAGTAATCCGGGACAGGGTAAAAGCACAGATACGCAGTATTTT	CASNPGQGKSTDTQYF
TRBV5-1	once	.	TRBJ1-6	TGCGCCAGCAGCTTGGACGGGAGGGATAATTCACCCCTCCACTTT	CASSLDGRDNSPLHF
TRBV4-1	.	.	TRBJ2-5	TGCGCCAGCAGCCAAGATCGGCGCGACAGCCCCAAAGAGACCCAGTACTTC	CASSQDRRDSPKETQYF
TRBV27	.	TRBD2	TRBJ2-1	TGTGCCAGCAGTTTTCGAGTTAGCGGGAAGTACAATGAGCAGTTCTTC	CASSFRVSGKYNEQFF
TRBV5-8	.	.	TRBJ2-1	TGTGCCAGCAGCCCCTACCTAGTTCGATCTTCCTCCTACAATGAGCAGTTCTTC	CASSPYLVRSSSYNEQFF
TRBV9	few	TRBD2	TRBJ2-1	TGTGCCAGCAGCGTACTAGCGGGGAACTACAATGAGCAGTTCTTC	CASSVLAGNYNEQFF
TRBV4-1	few	.	TRBJ2-5	TGCGCCAGCAGCCAAGCAGGGACACAGAAAGAGACCCAGTACTTC	CASSQAGTQKETQYF
TRBV2	.	TRBD2	TRBJ2-7	TGTGCCAGCAATAGGGCTAGCGGAGCCTACGAGCAGTACTTC	CASNRASGAYEQYF
TRBV9	.	.	TRBJ1-1	TGTGCCAGCAGCGTAGAAGAGGGTTTAAATTGGATGAACACTGAAGCTTTCTTT	CASSVEEGLNWMNTEAFF
TRBV7-6	.	TRBD2	TRBJ2-2	TGTGCCAGCAGCTTAGGGCTTGGGGCTAGCGGGAACACCGGGGAGCTGTTTTTT	CASSLGLGASGNTGELFF
TRBV24-1	.	TRBD2	TRBJ2-1	TGTGCCACCAGTGATTTGGGCGGGAGGGGGCAGAACTCCTACAATGAGCAGTTCTTC	CATSDLGGRGQNSYNEQFF
TRBV29-1	.	.	TRBJ1-1	TGCAGCGTTGAGGGCATTACCAACACTGAAGCTTTCTTT	CSVEGITNTEAFF
TRBV7-8	.	.	TRBJ1-3	TGTGCCAGCAGCCTCAGCCGACAGGCAATCTCTGGAAACACCATATATTTT	CASSLSRQAISGNTIYF
TRBV3-1/TRBV3-2	.	.	TRBJ1-2	TGTGCCAGCAGCCCCACGAGCGGATATGGCTACACCTTC	CASSPTSGYGYTF
TRBV7-9	.	.	TRBJ1-2	TGTGCCAGCAGACGGGACATATCTGGCTACACCTTC	CASRRDISGYTF
TRBV14	.	.	TRBJ2-7	TGTGCCAGCAGCCAAGTACAGAACTACGAGCAGTACTTC	CASSQVQNYEQYF
TRBV6-5	.	.	TRBJ2-7	TGTGCCAGCACCTTTAGATTAGGGAGCTCCTACGAGCAGTACTTC	CASTFRLGSSYEQYF
TRBV3-1/TRBV3-2	once	.	TRBJ2-5	TGTGCCAGCAGCCAGGGGGGGGGCCTGGGCGAGACCCAGTACTTC	CASSQGGGLGETQYF
TRBV6-2/TRBV6-3	.	TRBD2	TRBJ2-1	TGTGCCAGCAGTTACTCGCTAGCGGGAGGTCTCGATGAGCAGTTCTTC	CASSYSLAGGLDEQFF
TRBV28	.	TRBD1	TRBJ1-3	TGTGCCAGCAGTCTAGACAGGGGGCTCGCCATATATTTT	CASSLDRGLAIYF
TRBV6-6	.	.	TRBJ2-7	TGTGCCAGCAGCCAACAGCAGGGTTTGTCCTACGAGCAGTACTTC	CASSQQQGLSYEQYF
TRBV7-2	.	.	TRBJ2-3	TGTGCCAGCAGCTTAGCGCGGGGCACAGATACGCAGTATTTT	CASSLARGTDTQYF
TRBV25-1	.	.	TRBJ2-3	TGTGCCAGCAGTGAATTTACTAGCACTGGCACAGATACGCAGTATTTT	CASSEFTSTGTDTQYF
TRBV3-1/TRBV3-2	.	.	TRBJ1-6	TGTGCCAGCAGCGGCCCCGGGTTCTCACCCCTCCACTTT	CASSGPGFSPLHF
TRBV6-2/TRBV6-3	.	TRBD2	TRBJ2-1	TGTGCCAGCAGTTTCCTAAGGACTAGCCACTCCTACAATGAGCAGTTCTTC	CASSFLRTSHSYNEQFF
TRBV19	.	.	TRBJ1-5	TGTGCCAGTAGTATAGCCGGTCAGCCCCAGCATTTT	CASSIAGQPQHF
TRBV3-1/TRBV3-2	.	TRBD1	TRBJ2-7	TGTGCCAGCAGCCGAACACCGGGACAGGACTCCTACGAGCAGTACTTC	CASSRTPGQDSYEQYF
TRBV6-6	.	.	TRBJ2-1	TGTGCCAGCAGTTACTCCGCAGACAATGAGCAGTTCTTC	CASSYSADNEQFF
TRBV25-1	.	.	TRBJ2-5	TGTGCCAGCAGTGTGGGAGGGGGGCGGCAAGAGACCCAGTACTTC	CASSVGGGRQETQYF
TRBV11-2	.	.	TRBJ2-1	TGTGCCAGCAGCCCACTCGGTGAGCAGTTCTTC	CASSPLGEQFF
TRBV9	.	.	TRBJ1-2	TGTGCCAGCAGGCTGACAGGTTCTGGTGGCTACACCTTC	CASRLTGSGGYTF
TRBV27	.	.	TRBJ2-7	TGTGCCAGCAGTTTCCCAGGGGGGTTCGACCAGTACTTC	CASSFPGGFDQYF
TRBV25-1	.	.	TRBJ1-2	TGTGCCAGCAGTCAATTTGGTGGGCTTCAAGCTAACTATGGCTACACCTTC	CASSQFGGLQANYGYTF